The clone carrying this TCR beta chain has more than one count but fewer than ten. Its antigen is undetermined. The treatment is: around 19 received Ad26.COV2.S at low or high dose, single or two shots; about five received placebo; per-sample allocation not given. Vaccine and placebo recipients were sampled on day 63 after the first injection. These data originate in a study of Ad26.COV2.S vaccination and SARS-CoV-2 variants. Whole-study findings and limits: Measurements of TCR breadth and depth may have given underestimates of the total T cell responses.

The data were produced by immunoSEQ multiplex PCR, yet TCRdb's version contains in-frame clones alone and is incomplete. This table holds under 500,000 clones, around 92% found once. The sequencing here drew on peripheral blood, taken in a trial of Ad26.COV2.S vaccine versus placebo. The receptor comes from a person between 18 and 65 years old who received the Ad26.COV2.S COVID-19 vaccine or a placebo.

The CDR3 nucleotides read TGTGCCAGCTCACCAGGCGGGGGGGCCCCGGGGGAGCAGTACTTC. This encodes CASSPGGGAPGEQYF. This rearrangement joins TRBV18 to TRBJ2-7, with 9 bases fitting TRBD2. There are 15 residues in the CDR3. With 2 bases clipped from V and 7 bases from J, the junction kept 9 bases outside the gene matches. Germline-derived CDR1 and CDR2 are KGHSH and LQKENI.